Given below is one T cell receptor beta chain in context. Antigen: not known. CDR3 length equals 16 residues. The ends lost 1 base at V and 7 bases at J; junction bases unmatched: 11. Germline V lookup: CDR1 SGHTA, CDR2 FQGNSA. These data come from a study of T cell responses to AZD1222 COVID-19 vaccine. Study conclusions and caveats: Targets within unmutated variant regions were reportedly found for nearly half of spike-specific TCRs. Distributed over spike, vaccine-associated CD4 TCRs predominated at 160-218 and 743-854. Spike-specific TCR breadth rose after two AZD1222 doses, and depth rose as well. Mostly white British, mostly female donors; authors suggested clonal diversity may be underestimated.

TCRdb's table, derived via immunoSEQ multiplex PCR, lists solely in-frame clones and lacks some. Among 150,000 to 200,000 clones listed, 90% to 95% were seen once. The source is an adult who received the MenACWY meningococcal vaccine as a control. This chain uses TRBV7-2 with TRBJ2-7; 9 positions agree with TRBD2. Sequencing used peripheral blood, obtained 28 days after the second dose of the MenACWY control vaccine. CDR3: CASSLDVAGGRGEQYF. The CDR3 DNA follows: TGTGCCAGCAGCTTAGATGTGGCGGGGGGGCGAGGGGAGCAGTACTTC. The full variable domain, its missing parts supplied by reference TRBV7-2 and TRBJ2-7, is GAGVSQSPSNKVTEKGKDVELRCDPISGHTALYWYRQSLGQGLEFLIYFQGNSAPDKSGLPSDRFSAERTGGSVSTLTIQRTQQEDSAVYLCASSLDVAGGRGEQYFGPGTRLTVT.